The 21 T cell receptor beta chains below all came from one sample that was sequenced in a study of Ad26.COV2.S vaccination and SARS-CoV-2 variants. Sequencing was performed with immunoSEQ multiplex PCR; in TCRdb, only in-frame clones are kept and a portion is missing. In the table there are approximately 300,000 clones, 70% to 90% of which are singletons. This sample's treatment: around 19 received Ad26.COV2.S at low or high dose, single or two shots; roughly five received placebo; per-sample allocation not given. Vaccine and placebo recipients were sampled on day 63 after the first injection. The starting material was peripheral blood, obtained in a trial of Ad26.COV2.S vaccine versus placebo. These receptors were obtained from a person between 18 and 65 years old who received the Ad26.COV2.S COVID-19 vaccine or a placebo.

J is TRBJ2-7 and V is TRBV2, with D possibly matching TRBD2 (5 bases). The CDR3 spans 14 residues. Germline-derived CDR1 and CDR2 are SNHLY and FYNNEI. V was trimmed by 10 bases and J by 7 bases, leaving 23 bases between them. The CDR3 protein is CATLGLVGRGEQYF. CDR3 coding DNA: TGTGCCACGCTGGGCCTAGTTGGTCGGGGTGAGCAGTACTTC.

The V gene is TRBV5-1, the J gene TRBJ2-1; TRBD1 matches at 12 bases. From germline, CDR1 is SGHRS and CDR2 YFSETQ. V lost 4 bases and J lost 8; bases outside the gene matches: 4. The CDR3 has 14 amino acids. The DNA for the CDR3 is TGCGCCAGCAGCAGGGGACAGGGGGCTGATGAGCAGTTCTTC. It encodes CASSRGQGADEQFF.

The chain uses TRBV2 and TRBJ2-5; D is perhaps TRBD1 (5 bases). The germline gives CDR1 SNHLY, CDR2 FYNNEI. Between the trimmed V and J ends, which lost 6 bases and 4 bases, there was a span of 12 bases. This CDR3 is 13 amino acids long. The DNA of the CDR3 is TGTGCCAGCAGGACGACAGAATCAGAGACCCAGTACTTC. Its translation: CASRTTESETQYF.

In its sample, this clone was seen a few times. The genes are TRBV4-2 and TRBJ2-3; 8 bases align to TRBD2. Germline V gives CDR1 LGHNA, CDR2 YNFKEQ. There are 13 residues in the CDR3. V shed 4 bases, J shed 5 bases, and the junction held 2 bases outside the gene matches. CDR3 coding DNA: TGTGCCAGCAGCCCGGGAGGGAAAGATACGCAGTATTTT. This translates into CASSPGGKDTQYF.

This clone has only a few counts. V and J are TRBV29-1 and TRBJ2-1; perhaps D is TRBD1 or TRBD2 (5 bases each). Germline CDR1 is SQVTM and CDR2 is ANQGSEA. This CDR3 has 13 residues. The V and J ends lost 7 bases and 7 bases respectively, with 17 bases between them. The CDR3 DNA sequence: TGCAGCGCTTGGGACGGTCTTAAGAATGAGCAGTTCTTC. Protein product: CSAWDGLKNEQFF.

This clone came up once. V and J are TRBV27 and TRBJ2-3; possible D gene TRBD2, 6 bases. The germline V gene encodes CDR1 MNHEY and CDR2 SMNVEV (reference sequence). Trimming shortened V by 2 bases and J by 5 bases, and 11 bases separated the two germline ends. The CDR3 spans 14 residues. DNA of the CDR3: TGTGCCAGCAGTTTAGCGGGGCCAAAAGATACGCAGTATTTT. The encoded protein is CASSLAGPKDTQYF.

The rearrangement links TRBV28 to TRBJ1-2; D is possibly TRBD1 (5 bases). The germline CDR1 and CDR2 sequences are MDHEN and SYDVKM. The germline V and J ends were trimmed by 3 bases and 1 base, with 15 bases remaining between them. The CDR3 runs to 16 residues. CDR3 amino acids: CASSFSRFQGNYGYTF. The CDR3 DNA reads TGTGCCAGCAGTTTCTCACGCTTCCAGGGTAACTATGGCTACACCTTC.

The V and J genes are TRBV5-1 and TRBJ2-5, with TRBD2 matching over 11 bases. The CDR3 consists of 16 residues. CDR1 and CDR2 from the germline V gene are SGHRS and YFSETQ. The V and J ends lost 4 bases and 4 bases, in that order; junction bases with no gene match: 9. CDR3 in DNA: TGCGCCAGCAGCACATATAGCGGGGGGGCCATAGAGACCCAGTACTTC. Its translation: CASSTYSGGAIETQYF. The complete variable domain, with remaining parts taken from reference TRBV5-1 and TRBJ2-5, reads KAGVTQTPRYLIKTRGQQVTLSCSPISGHRSVSWYQQTPGQGLQFLFEYFSETQRNKGNFPGRFSGRQFSNSRSEMNVSTLELGDSALYLCASSTYSGGAIETQYFGPGTRLLVL.

This clone was seen a handful of times. This chain joins TRBV9 and TRBJ2-3, with 13 bases identical to TRBD2. V trimming: 0 bases; J trimming: 1 base; junction bases outside the gene matches: 8. Germline V CDR1 and CDR2: SGDLS, YYNGEE. This CDR3 comprises 19 residues. CDR3 bases: TGTGCCAGCAGCGTAGCTACTACTAGCGGGGGGGCCCGCACAGATACGCAGTATTTT. This codes for CASSVATTSGGARTDTQYF.

This clone was found once. The chain joins TRBV20-1 to TRBJ1-5; 7 positions match TRBD1. J lost 8 bases, V lost 3 bases, and 10 bases had no gene match. The germline gives CDR1 DFQATT, CDR2 SNEGSKA (reference sequence). CDR3 length: 14 residues. For the CDR3, the DNA is TGCAGTGCTAGTGTCAGGGGGGTGTTCGAGCCCCAGCATTTT. It yields the protein CSASVRGVFEPQHF.

The V call is TRBV18, the J call TRBJ2-7, with 9 bases lining up with TRBD1. The trim removed 0 bases at V and 6 bases at J, leaving 9 bases unmatched. Per the germline V gene, CDR1 is KGHSH and CDR2 is LQKENI. This CDR3 has 16 amino acids. The CDR3 sequence: CASSPPGRQGVGEQYF. CDR3 DNA: TGTGCCAGCTCACCACCTGGCCGACAGGGGGTAGGCGAGCAGTACTTC.

This clone was picked up one time. The chain combines TRBV5-6 with TRBJ2-7, with 9 bases fitting TRBD1. Germline CDR1 is SGHDT and CDR2 is YYEEEE. V shed 2 bases, J shed 6 bases, and the junction held 3 bases outside the gene matches. CDR3 length: 13 amino acids. The CDR3 here is CASSFGTGREQYF. CDR3 DNA: TGTGCCAGCAGCTTCGGGACAGGGCGCGAGCAGTACTTC.

The chain couples TRBV7-8 to TRBJ1-5; maybe TRBD1 (5 bases). This CDR3 comprises 14 residues. Germline CDR1 is SGHVS and CDR2 is FQNEAQ. With 1 base removed from V and 12 bases from J, the gap between germline ends came to 16 bases. The DNA for the CDR3 is TGTGCCAGCAGCTTAGAGGGGCTCACGGGGTTCCAGCATTTT. As protein: CASSLEGLTGFQHF.

This chain uses TRBV3-1 (or the pseudogene TRBV3-2) with TRBJ1-2; 7 bases fit TRBD1. This CDR3 contains 18 residues. Germline trimming cut 2 bases from V and 0 bases from J; bases unmatched to any gene: 12. Germline V CDR1 and CDR2: LGHDT, YNNKEL (reference sequence). CDR3 protein: CASSQLILRGDTNYGYTF. The CDR3 coding sequence is TGTGCCAGCAGCCAACTCATTCTCAGGGGGGATACTAACTATGGCTACACCTTC.

This chain joins TRBV7-8 and TRBJ2-2; 9 bases line up with TRBD1. Germline V lookup: CDR1 SGHVS, CDR2 FQNEAQ. The CDR3 is made up of 16 amino acids. With V trimmed by 5 bases and J by 8 bases, 12 bases remained unmatched. CDR3 loop: CASSTDRTGVSGELFF. The CDR3 DNA reads TGTGCCAGCAGCACCGACCGGACAGGGGTTTCGGGGGAGCTGTTTTTT.

The V call is TRBV27, the J call TRBJ1-1, with D maybe TRBD1 (5 bases). The V gene's germline CDR1 is MNHEY and CDR2 SMNVEV (reference sequence). Trimming left V 4 bases short and J 1 base short, with 13 bases between. The CDR3 totals 15 residues. CDR3 amino acids: CASSWGTYPNTEAFF. The CDR3 DNA reads as TGTGCCAGCAGTTGGGGGACCTATCCGAACACTGAAGCTTTCTTT.

The chain combines TRBV6-2 or TRBV6-3 with TRBJ2-3, with D possibly TRBD1 on 6 matching bases. This CDR3 is built from 13 residues. Germline values: CDR1 MNHEY, CDR2 SVGEGT. Trimming removed 4 bases from V and 7 bases from J, with 12 bases in between. For the CDR3, the DNA is TGTGCCAGCAGTTCACAGGGCTTCAATACGCAGTATTTT. Translating gives CASSSQGFNTQYF.

The J gene is TRBJ2-5, the V gene TRBV3-1 (or the pseudogene TRBV3-2); D is unclear. V lost 0 bases, J lost 0 bases, and 11 bases lay in between. Germline-derived CDR1 and CDR2 are LGHDT and YNNKEL (reference sequence). The CDR3 is 16 residues long. The CDR3 spells CASSQDPAAYQETQYF. The CDR3 DNA is TGTGCCAGCAGCCAAGATCCGGCGGCCTACCAAGAGACCCAGTACTTC.

The chain uses TRBV10-3 and TRBJ1-6, with a tentative D call TRBD1 (6 bases). The ends were cut back, 4 bases at V and 6 bases at J, with 13 bases in the middle. The CDR3 spans 15 residues. From germline, CDR1 is ENHRY and CDR2 SYGVKD. The CDR3 nucleotides read TGTGCCATCAGTGGGGGGGGCGTAACTAATTCACCCCTCCACTTT. Residues: CAISGGGVTNSPLHF.

DNA for the CDR3: TGTGCTAGTGGTTTTTCAAACGCGGATACGCAGTATTTT. Protein sequence: CASGFSNADTQYF. V usage is TRBV12-5 and J usage is TRBJ2-3; D remains unclear. Trimming removed 3 bases from V and 6 bases from J, with 10 bases in between. Germline CDR1 LGHNT, CDR2 FRNRAP. The CDR3 contains 13 residues.

The chain joins TRBV28 to TRBJ2-7; 16 bases are shared with TRBD2. Germline V gene sequence: CDR1 MDHEN, CDR2 SYDVKM. The CDR3 runs 18 residues. V dropped 2 bases and J dropped 4; count of bases not matched to a gene: 8. The CDR3 DNA reads as TGTGCCAGCAGTTTAGGTTCGGGACTAGCGGGGGGGAGTTACGAGCAGTACTTC. Translated: CASSLGSGLAGGSYEQYF.